These 8 T cell receptor beta chains originate from one sample sequenced in a study of Ad26.COV2.S vaccination and SARS-CoV-2 variants. Sample treatment: some 20 received Ad26.COV2.S at low or high dose, single or two shots; about 5 received placebo; per-sample allocation not given. Sampling was done on day 63 after the first vaccine or placebo injection. Method: immunoSEQ multiplex PCR; TCRdb's copy keeps in-frame clones and lacks some. Altogether 250,000 to 300,000 clones are present, 70% to 90% being singletons, with the ten largest covering around 3%. The sequenced sample was peripheral blood, obtained in a trial of Ad26.COV2.S vaccine versus placebo. These receptors all come from a person aged 18-65 years who received the Ad26.COV2.S COVID-19 vaccine or a placebo.

The chain couples TRBV5-1 to TRBJ2-3; no firm D call. CDR3 size: 13 residues. Trimming removed 0 bases at V and 5 bases at J, with 7 bases between. From germline, CDR1 is SGHRS and CDR2 YFSETQ. For the CDR3, the DNA is TGCGCCAGCAGCTTGGATAGTATAGATACGCAGTATTTT. This encodes CASSLDSIDTQYF.

V usage is TRBV18 and J usage is TRBJ2-1, with D perhaps given as TRBD1 or TRBD2 (5 bases each). Deletions cut 4 bases from V and 10 bases from J, with 11 bases between. The CDR3 has 12 residues. CDR1 is KGHSH and CDR2 is LQKENI in the germline V gene. CDR3 nucleotide sequence: TGTGCCAGCTCACTCGGGACCTGGGAGCAGTTCTTC. It codes for CASSLGTWEQFF. Full variable domain (rest looked up from reference TRBV18 and TRBJ2-1): NAGVMQNPRHLVRRRGQEARLRCSPMKGHSHVYWYRQLPEEGLKFMVYLQKENIIDESGMPKERFSAEFPKEGPSILRIQQVVRGDSAAYFCASSLGTWEQFFGPGTRLTVL.

V usage is TRBV28 and J usage is TRBJ2-5; D may be TRBD1 or TRBD2 (5 bases each). Per the germline V gene, CDR1 is MDHEN and CDR2 is SYDVKM. The V end was cut by 3 bases, the J end by 7 bases, with 15 bases between. The CDR3 is 14 amino acids. The CDR3 loop reads CASSLGTLPLTQYF. The CDR3 bases are TGTGCCAGCAGTTTGGGGACGCTACCCTTGACCCAGTACTTC. The full variable domain, completed using reference TRBV28 and TRBJ2-5, is DVKVTQSSRYLVKRTGEKVFLECVQDMDHENMFWYRQDPGLGLRLIYFSYDVKMKEKGDIPEGYSVSREKKERFSLILESASTNQTSMYLCASSLGTLPLTQYFGPGTRLLVL.

The V and J genes are TRBV18 and TRBJ1-2, with TRBD1 matching 8 bases. There are 14 residues in the CDR3. With 6 bases clipped from V and 5 bases from J, the junction kept 8 bases outside the gene matches. Per germline, CDR1 KGHSH and CDR2 LQKENI. CDR3 residues: CASSLGQGTYGYTF. As DNA, the CDR3 is TGTGCCAGCTCGCTCGGACAGGGAACTTATGGCTACACCTTC.

The V call is TRBV7-8, the J call TRBJ2-7, with 10 bases matching TRBD1. V was clipped by 2 bases and J by 2 bases; unmatched bases: 3. Germline CDR1 and CDR2: SGHVS and FQNEAQ. This CDR3 contains 15 residues. CDR3: CASSLRTGGPYEQYF. As DNA, the CDR3 is TGTGCCAGCAGCTTACGGACAGGGGGTCCCTACGAGCAGTACTTC.

The V and J genes are TRBV11-2 and TRBJ2-7; 10 bases are shared with TRBD2. CDR3 length equals 16 residues. The junction had 11 bases not matched to a gene; V was cut back by 5 bases and J by 4 bases. Germline CDR1 is SGHAT and CDR2 is FQNNGV. CDR3 nucleotides: TGTGCCAGCAGCCTAAATAGCGGGAGGCCTGAGTACGAGCAGTACTTC. This translates into CASSLNSGRPEYEQYF.

The J gene is TRBJ1-5, the V gene TRBV28, with D hard to call. The CDR3 is 15 amino acids. V gave up 2 bases and J gave up 1 base, with 9 bases separating them. Germline V CDR1 and CDR2: MDHEN, SYDVKM. CDR3 coding DNA: TGTGCCAGCAGTTTAGGGATGGGGAGCAATCAGCCCCAGCATTTT. Protein product: CASSLGMGSNQPQHF.

V gene TRBV5-4 combines with J gene TRBJ2-2; D is uncertain. This CDR3 is 13 amino acids long. V lost 3 bases and J lost 3, with 6 bases in between. Germline-derived CDR1 and CDR2 are SGHNT and YYREEE (reference sequence). As DNA, the CDR3 is TGTGCCAGCAGCTATTGGGACACCGGGGAGCTGTTTTTT. This gives the protein CASSYWDTGELFF.